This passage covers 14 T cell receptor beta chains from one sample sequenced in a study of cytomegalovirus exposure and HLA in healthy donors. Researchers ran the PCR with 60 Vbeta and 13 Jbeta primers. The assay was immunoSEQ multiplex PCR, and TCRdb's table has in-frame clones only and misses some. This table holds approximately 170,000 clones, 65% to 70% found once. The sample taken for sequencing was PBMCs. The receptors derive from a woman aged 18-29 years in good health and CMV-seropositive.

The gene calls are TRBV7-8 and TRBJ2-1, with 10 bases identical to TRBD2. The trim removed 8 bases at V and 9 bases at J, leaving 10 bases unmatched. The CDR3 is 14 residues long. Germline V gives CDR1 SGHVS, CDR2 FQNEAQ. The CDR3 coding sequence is TGTGCCAGCCGAAGTGGTAGCGGGGGGACTGAGCAGTTCTTC. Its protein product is CASRSGSGGTEQFF.

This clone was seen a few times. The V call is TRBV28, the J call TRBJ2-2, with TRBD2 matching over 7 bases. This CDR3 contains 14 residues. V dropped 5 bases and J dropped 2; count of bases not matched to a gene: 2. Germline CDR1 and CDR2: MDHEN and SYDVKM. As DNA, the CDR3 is TGTGCCAGCAGTCCGGGACTAAACACCGGGGAGCTGTTTTTT. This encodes CASSPGLNTGELFF. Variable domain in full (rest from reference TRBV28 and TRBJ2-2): DVKVTQSSRYLVKRTGEKVFLECVQDMDHENMFWYRQDPGLGLRLIYFSYDVKMKEKGDIPEGYSVSREKKERFSLILESASTNQTSMYLCASSPGLNTGELFFGEGSRLTVL.

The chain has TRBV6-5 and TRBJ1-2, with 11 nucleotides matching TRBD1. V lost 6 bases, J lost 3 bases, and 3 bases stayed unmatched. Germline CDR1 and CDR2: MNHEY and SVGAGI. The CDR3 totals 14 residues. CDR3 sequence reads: CASSPGQGDYGYTF. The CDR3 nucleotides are TGTGCCAGCAGCCCGGGACAGGGGGACTATGGCTACACCTTC.

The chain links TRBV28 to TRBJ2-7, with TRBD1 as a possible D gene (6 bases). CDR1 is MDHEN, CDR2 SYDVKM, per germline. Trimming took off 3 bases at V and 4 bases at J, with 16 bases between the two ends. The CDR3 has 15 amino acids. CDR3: CASSFRGPMVYEQYF. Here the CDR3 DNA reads TGTGCCAGCAGTTTCAGGGGTCCTATGGTTTACGAGCAGTACTTC. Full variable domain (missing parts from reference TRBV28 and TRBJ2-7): DVKVTQSSRYLVKRTGEKVFLECVQDMDHENMFWYRQDPGLGLRLIYFSYDVKMKEKGDIPEGYSVSREKKERFSLILESASTNQTSMYLCASSFRGPMVYEQYFGPGTRLTVT.

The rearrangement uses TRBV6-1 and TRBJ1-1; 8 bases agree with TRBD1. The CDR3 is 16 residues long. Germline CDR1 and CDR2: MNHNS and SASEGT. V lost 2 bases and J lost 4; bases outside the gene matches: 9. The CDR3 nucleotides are TGTGCCAGCAGTGAACGGGCAGGGGGCGGGAGCACTGAAGCTTTCTTT. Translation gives CASSERAGGGSTEAFF.

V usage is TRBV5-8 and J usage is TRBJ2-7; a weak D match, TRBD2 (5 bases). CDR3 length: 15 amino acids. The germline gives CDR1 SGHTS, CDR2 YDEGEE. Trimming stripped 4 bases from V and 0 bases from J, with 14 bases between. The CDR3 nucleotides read TGTGCCAGCAGCCGAGCCGGACTCAGCTCCTACGAGCAGTACTTC. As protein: CASSRAGLSSYEQYF. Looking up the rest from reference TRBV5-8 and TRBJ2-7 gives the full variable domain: EAGVTQSPTHLIKTRGQQATLRCSPISGHTSVYWYQQALGLGLQFLLWYDEGEERNRGNFPPRFSGRQFPNYSSELNVNALELEDSALYLCASSRAGLSSYEQYFGPGTRLTVT.

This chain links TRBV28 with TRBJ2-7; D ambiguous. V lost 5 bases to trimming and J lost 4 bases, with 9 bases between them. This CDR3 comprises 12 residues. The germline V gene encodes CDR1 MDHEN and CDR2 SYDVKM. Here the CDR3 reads CASSEPRYEQYF. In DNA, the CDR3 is TGTGCCAGCAGTGAGCCGCGGTACGAGCAGTACTTC.

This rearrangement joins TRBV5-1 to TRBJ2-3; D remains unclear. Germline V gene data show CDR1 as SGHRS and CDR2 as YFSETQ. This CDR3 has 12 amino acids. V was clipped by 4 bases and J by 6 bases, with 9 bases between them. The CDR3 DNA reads TGCGCCAGCAGCGTCACTACGGATACGCAGTATTTT. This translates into CASSVTTDTQYF.

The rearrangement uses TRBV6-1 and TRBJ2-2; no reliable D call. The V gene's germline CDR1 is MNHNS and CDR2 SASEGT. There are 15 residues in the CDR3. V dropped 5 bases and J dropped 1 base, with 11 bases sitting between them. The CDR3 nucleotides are TGTGCCAGCAGTCCAACCCGACAGAACACCGGGGAGCTGTTTTTT. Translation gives CASSPTRQNTGELFF.

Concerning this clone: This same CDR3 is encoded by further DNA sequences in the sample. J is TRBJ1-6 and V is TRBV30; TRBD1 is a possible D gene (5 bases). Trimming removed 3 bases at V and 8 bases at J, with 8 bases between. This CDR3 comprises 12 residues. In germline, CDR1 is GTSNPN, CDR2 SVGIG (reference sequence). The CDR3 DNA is TGTGCCTGGAGCACGGGGGATTCACCCCTCCACTTT. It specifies CAWSTGDSPLHF.

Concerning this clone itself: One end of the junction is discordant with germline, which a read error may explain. The CDR3 coding sequence is TGTTCCAGCAGCTTAGGCAGCTACGAGCAGTACTTC. This gives the protein CSSSLGSYEQYF. The chain joins TRBV7-9 to TRBJ2-7; D is undetermined. The CDR3 spans 12 residues. Germline CDR1 is SEHNR and CDR2 is FQNEAQ (reference sequence).

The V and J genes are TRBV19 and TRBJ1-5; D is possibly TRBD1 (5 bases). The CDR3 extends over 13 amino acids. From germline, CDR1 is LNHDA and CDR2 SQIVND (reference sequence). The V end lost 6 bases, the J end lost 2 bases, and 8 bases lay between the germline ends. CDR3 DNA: TGTGCCAGTAGGGTCAGGGGCAATCAGCCCCAGCATTTT. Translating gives CASRVRGNQPQHF. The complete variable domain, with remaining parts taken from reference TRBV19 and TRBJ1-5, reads DGGITQSPKYLFRKEGQNVTLSCEQNLNHDAMYWYRQDPGQGLRLIYYSQIVNDFQKGDIAEGYSVSREKKESFPLTVTSAQKNPTAFYLCASRVRGNQPQHFGDGTRLSIL.

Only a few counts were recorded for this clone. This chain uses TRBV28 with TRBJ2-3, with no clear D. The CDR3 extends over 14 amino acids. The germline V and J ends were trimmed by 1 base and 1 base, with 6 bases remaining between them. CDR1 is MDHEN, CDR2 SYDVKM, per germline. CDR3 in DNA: TGTGCCAGCAGTTTATACGTAGGCACAGATACGCAGTATTTT. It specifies CASSLYVGTDTQYF. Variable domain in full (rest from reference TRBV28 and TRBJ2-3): DVKVTQSSRYLVKRTGEKVFLECVQDMDHENMFWYRQDPGLGLRLIYFSYDVKMKEKGDIPEGYSVSREKKERFSLILESASTNQTSMYLCASSLYVGTDTQYFGPGTRLTVL.

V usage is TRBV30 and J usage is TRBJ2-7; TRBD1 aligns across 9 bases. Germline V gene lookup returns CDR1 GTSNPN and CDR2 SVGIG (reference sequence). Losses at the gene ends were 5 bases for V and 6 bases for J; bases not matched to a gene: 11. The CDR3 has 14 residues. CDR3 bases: TGTGCCTGGGGCCGGGACAGGGAAATGAGCGAGCAGTACTTC. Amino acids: CAWGRDREMSEQYF.